These 27 T cell receptor beta chains share one sample of origin, sequenced in a study of regulatory T cells in long-lasting Graves disease. The TCR beta library used iRepertoire HTBI primers with Arm-PCR amplification of CDR3. TCRdb itself ran the multiplex PCR reads through MiXCR, one entry per CDR3 protein. This table holds some 450,000 distinct CDR3 sequences, roughly a quarter found once. Described time point: persistent/refractory GD, antithyroid drugs over 5 years with positive TRAb. Generation of the TCR library employed RNA extracted from PBMCs. The specimen comprised peripheral blood mononuclear cells (PBMCs), sampled when the disease was refractory, from a patient treated with antithyroid drugs. The receptors here all came from a female donor with Graves disease.

This rearrangement joins TRBV18 to TRBJ2-5; D is perhaps TRBD1 (6 bases). Trimming shortened V by 0 bases and J by 4 bases, and 9 bases separated the two germline ends. Germline V gives CDR1 KGHSH, CDR2 LQKENI. The CDR3 loop spans 14 amino acids. CDR3 nucleotide sequence: TGTGCCAGCTCACCACCGACAGGAAGAGAGACCCAGTACTTC. It encodes CASSPPTGRETQYF.

The V call is TRBV2, the J call TRBJ1-2; TRBD1 might be the D (6 bases). Germline CDR1 is SNHLY and CDR2 is FYNNEI. The CDR3 has 14 amino acids. With 3 bases removed from V and 2 bases from J, the gap between germline ends came to 10 bases. CDR3 residues: CASSDGGGNYGYTF. CDR3 bases: TGTGCCAGCAGTGATGGAGGGGGGAACTATGGCTACACCTTC.

The chain is built from TRBV20-1 and TRBJ1-1; TRBD1 aligns across 9 bases. Germline V CDR1 and CDR2: DFQATT, SNEGSKA (reference sequence). The CDR3 length is 13 residues. Trimming removed 5 bases from V and 5 bases from J; junction bases left unmatched: 6. The CDR3: CSAPSGTGTEAFF. DNA for the CDR3: TGCAGTGCTCCCTCTGGGACAGGGACTGAAGCTTTCTTT.

This clonotype was detected ten times or more. The rearrangement joins TRBV28 to TRBJ2-7; 7 bases agree with TRBD1. V trimming: 1 base; J trimming: 4 bases; junction bases outside the gene matches: 19. This CDR3 comprises 19 residues. Per the germline V gene, CDR1 is MDHEN and CDR2 is SYDVKM. The CDR3 coding sequence is TGTGCCAGCAGTTTATCAGACAGGGTCTGGGGCGGGCCATGGTACGAGCAGTACTTC. Protein sequence: CASSLSDRVWGGPWYEQYF.

The chain is built from TRBV27 and TRBJ1-1; TRBD1 matches 8 bases. V was clipped by 2 bases and J by 0 bases; unmatched bases: 11. Germline V gives CDR1 MNHEY, CDR2 SMNVEV (reference sequence). The CDR3 totals 18 residues. CDR3 region: CASSLRGGRTGMNTEAFF. The DNA for the CDR3 is TGTGCCAGCAGTTTAAGGGGGGGACGGACAGGGATGAACACTGAAGCTTTCTTT.

The V call is TRBV28, the J call TRBJ2-1, with 11 bases aligning to TRBD2. The V gene end was trimmed by 6 bases and the J gene end by 7 bases; junction bases not matched to a gene: 17. The CDR3 totals 18 residues. Germline CDR1 and CDR2: MDHEN and SYDVKM. This chain's CDR3 is CASSTTPTSGMLKNEQFF. The CDR3 bases are TGTGCCAGCAGCACCACCCCGACTAGCGGGATGTTAAAAAATGAGCAGTTCTTC.

This clonotype was observed a few times. The chain employs TRBV5-1 and TRBJ2-5; 7 nucleotides line up with TRBD2. The germline V gene encodes CDR1 SGHRS and CDR2 YFSETQ. The V and J ends lost 3 bases and 3 bases, in that order; junction bases with no gene match: 8. The CDR3 consists of 15 residues. The CDR3 DNA reads TGCGCCAGCAGCTCGGACGGCGGACTAGAAGAGACCCAGTACTTC. Translation gives CASSSDGGLEETQYF.

This chain links TRBV7-9 with TRBJ2-5; D may be TRBD1 (6 bases). The CDR3 sequence is 13 residues long. Trimming took off 4 bases at V and 2 bases at J, with 8 bases between the two ends. CDR1 and CDR2 from the germline V gene are SEHNR and FQNEAQ (reference sequence). CDR3 amino acids: CASSWTAQETQYF. The CDR3 coding sequence is TGTGCCAGCAGCTGGACAGCACAAGAGACCCAGTACTTC.

The sample holds many counts of this clonotype. This chain connects TRBV6-1 to TRBJ1-2; possibly TRBD1 for D (6 bases). The germline V gene has CDR1 MNHNS and CDR2 SASEGT. V was pared by 6 bases and J by 9 bases, with 14 bases between. The CDR3 runs to 12 residues. CDR3 sequence: CASRGGLPRYTF. The DNA of the CDR3 is TGTGCCAGCAGAGGGGGACTTCCTCGCTACACCTTC.

The J gene is TRBJ1-2, the V gene TRBV4-1; TRBD1 is a possible D gene (6 bases). Germline CDR1 is MGHRA and CDR2 is YSYEKL. The CDR3 totals 14 residues. The V end lost 2 bases, the J end lost 3 bases, and 10 bases lay between the germline ends. The CDR3 sequence: CASSQPTGDYGYTF. As DNA, the CDR3 is TGCGCCAGCAGCCAACCGACAGGTGACTATGGCTACACCTTC.

This chain joins TRBV6-2 or TRBV6-3 and TRBJ2-4; TRBD1 might be the D (5 bases). This CDR3 comprises 18 residues. Germline CDR1 reads MNHEY; CDR2 reads SVGEGT. V was shortened by 4 bases and J by 2 bases, with 21 bases between the two germline ends. CDR3 protein: CASSLSSWGFVTKNIQYF. The DNA for the CDR3 is TGTGCCAGCAGTTTATCAAGTTGGGGCTTCGTTACCAAAAACATTCAGTACTTC.

The table lists this clonotype with a few counts. The V gene is TRBV20-1, the J gene TRBJ2-7, with 7 bases fitting TRBD2. The CDR3 consists of 14 residues. The V gene end was trimmed by 6 bases and the J gene end by 0 bases; junction bases not matched to a gene: 8. Germline V lookup: CDR1 DFQATT, CDR2 SNEGSKA (reference sequence). CDR3 bases: TGCAGTGCCGCGAGGGGCGGGAGCTCCTACGAGCAGTACTTC. Residues: CSAARGGSSYEQYF.

There are many counts of this clonotype. V usage is TRBV12-5 and J usage is TRBJ2-5, with TRBD2 identical over 10 bases. The CDR3 has 17 residues. Germline CDR1 LGHNT, CDR2 FRNRAP. The V segment lost 0 bases and the J segment 5 bases; nucleotides outside the gene matches: 9. The CDR3 loop is CASGLVVSGRAEETQYF. CDR3 DNA: TGTGCTAGTGGTTTGGTAGTGAGCGGGAGGGCGGAGGAGACCCAGTACTTC.

This clonotype was detected ten times or more. The chain recombines TRBV27 with TRBJ1-4, with TRBD1 matching over 9 bases. The CDR3 is 14 amino acids. CDR1 is MNHEY and CDR2 is SMNVEV in the germline V gene (reference sequence). V shed 6 bases, J shed 7 bases, and the junction held 6 bases outside the gene matches. CDR3 sequence reads: CASRTQGAREKLFF. In DNA form, the CDR3 reads TGTGCCAGCAGAACACAGGGGGCGCGTGAAAAACTGTTTTTT.

This clonotype was detected ten times or more. V and J are TRBV2 and TRBJ1-1; no definite D call. Germline CDR1 and CDR2: SNHLY and FYNNEI. The CDR3 sequence is 13 residues long. Trimming removed 2 bases at V and 4 bases at J, with 8 bases between. The CDR3 here is CASSEISGTEAFF. CDR3 sequence (DNA): TGTGCCAGCAGTGAAATCTCGGGCACTGAAGCTTTCTTT. The variable domain in full, completed from reference TRBV2 and TRBJ1-1, reads EPEVTQTPSHQVTQMGQEVILRCVPISNHLYFYWYRQILGQKVEFLVSFYNNEISEKSEIFDDQFSVERPDGSNFTLKIRSTKLEDSAMYFCASSEISGTEAFFGQGTRLTVV.

This clonotype was picked up many times. The chain has TRBV2 and TRBJ2-7, with D unresolved. Germline V CDR1 and CDR2: SNHLY, FYNNEI. The V end lost 4 bases, the J end lost 5 bases, and 15 bases lay between the germline ends. This CDR3 has 14 residues. The chain's CDR3 is CASSARVVSNEQYF. Written as DNA, the CDR3 is TGTGCCAGCAGTGCCCGGGTAGTGTCGAACGAGCAGTACTTC. The whole variable domain, filled in from reference TRBV2 and TRBJ2-7, reads EPEVTQTPSHQVTQMGQEVILRCVPISNHLYFYWYRQILGQKVEFLVSFYNNEISEKSEIFDDQFSVERPDGSNFTLKIRSTKLEDSAMYFCASSARVVSNEQYFGPGTRLTVT.

This clonotype showed up just once. The chain links TRBV6-1 to TRBJ1-2; TRBD1 matches 7 bases. V gave up 6 bases and J gave up 7 bases; unmatched junction bases: 8. The length of the CDR3 is 13 residues. Germline assignment: CDR1 MNHNS and CDR2 SASEGT. CDR3 loop: CASRGQPFAGYTF. Here the CDR3 DNA reads TGTGCCAGCAGGGGACAGCCTTTTGCTGGCTACACCTTC.

This clonotype has a handful of counts. The rearrangement uses TRBV20-1 and TRBJ2-3; possibly TRBD2 for D (5 bases). Trimming removed 5 bases from V and 2 bases from J, with 17 bases in between. The CDR3 length is 15 residues. In germline, CDR1 is DFQATT, CDR2 SNEGSKA (reference sequence). The CDR3 region has the DNA TGCAGTGCTTCGACCACCGCGGGCCTCACAGATACGCAGTATTTT. It translates to CSASTTAGLTDTQYF.

This clonotype has just a few counts. One base away lies a much larger clone, so this may be a sequencing read error. The chain combines TRBV11-2 with TRBJ2-7, with 7 bases that match TRBD1. The CDR3 consists of 13 residues. The V and J ends lost 5 bases and 7 bases, in that order; junction bases with no gene match: 8. Per the germline V gene, CDR1 is SGHAT and CDR2 is FQNNGV. CDR3 region: CASSPDRVREQYF. The CDR3 nucleotides are TGTGCCAGCAGCCCCGACAGGGTTAGGGAGCAGTACTTC.

Only a few counts were recorded for this clonotype. The chain combines TRBV6-2 or TRBV6-3 with TRBJ2-7, with 7 bases that match TRBD2. CDR3 length: 15 residues. J gave up 1 base and V 1 base, and 4 bases lay outside the gene matches. CDR1 and CDR2 from the germline V gene are MNHEY and SVGEGT. The CDR3 DNA sequence: TGTGCCAGCAGTTACTTCTGGGGGGGGTCCTACGAGCAGTACTTC. It specifies CASSYFWGGSYEQYF.

CDR3 nucleotide sequence: TGTGCCAGCTCACCGCGGGAGGCCCAGGGCACCGGGGAGCTGTTTTTT. Amino acids: CASSPREAQGTGELFF. The chain links TRBV18 to TRBJ2-2; TRBD2 aligns across 8 bases. Germline V CDR1 and CDR2: KGHSH, LQKENI. The CDR3 has 16 amino acids. The J segment lost 4 bases and the V segment lost 3 bases, leaving 7 bases of the junction unmatched.

The sample holds many counts of this clonotype. The CDR3 is CASSYSTGAGGYTF. CDR3 DNA sequence: TGTGCCAGCAGTTACTCGACAGGGGCCGGCGGCTACACCTTC. The V gene is TRBV6-5, the J gene TRBJ1-2, with TRBD1 matching 8 bases. V shed 0 bases and J 8 bases; nucleotides not matched to a gene: 5. The CDR3 length is 14 residues. Germline CDR1 reads MNHEY; CDR2 reads SVGAGI.

This clonotype was seen repeatedly, ten times or more. This chain connects TRBV5-1 to TRBJ2-7; D perhaps matches TRBD2 (6 bases). Per the germline V gene, CDR1 is SGHRS and CDR2 is YFSETQ. V lost 4 bases and J lost 2, with 13 bases in between. The CDR3 runs 14 residues. CDR3 DNA sequence: TGCGCCAGCAGCCCAGGTAGCGGAACCTACGAGCAGTACTTC. This sequence encodes CASSPGSGTYEQYF.

This sequence joins TRBV11-2 and TRBJ1-2; D unresolved. Looked up from germline, CDR1 is SGHAT and CDR2 is FQNNGV. This CDR3 contains 14 residues. The germline V and J ends were trimmed by 5 bases and 2 bases, with 12 bases remaining between them. CDR3 coding DNA: TGTGCCAGCAGCCCCCGGGGAGGGAACTATGGCTACACCTTC. Protein product: CASSPRGGNYGYTF.

The rearrangement joins TRBV7-9 to TRBJ2-3; 8 bases are shared with TRBD2. V lost 8 bases to trimming and J lost 3 bases; unmatched junction nucleotides: 7. The germline CDR1 and CDR2 sequences are SEHNR and FQNEAQ (reference sequence). CDR3 length: 14 amino acids. This CDR3 reads CASQFSSGTDTQYF. DNA for the CDR3: TGTGCCAGCCAATTCTCTAGCGGGACAGATACGCAGTATTTT.

This clonotype appeared many times. The rearrangement links TRBV12-3 or TRBV12-4 to TRBJ2-1, with TRBD2 matching over 14 bases. V was clipped by 6 bases and J by 6 bases; unmatched bases: 4. The CDR3 covers 15 residues. The CDR3 reads CASRKGTSGSNEQFF. The DNA for the CDR3 is TGTGCCAGCAGAAAAGGGACTAGCGGGAGCAATGAGCAGTTCTTC.

This chain uses TRBV29-1 with TRBJ1-1; D is unresolved. V lost 7 bases to trimming and J lost 3 bases, with 12 bases between them. Germline CDR1 and CDR2: SQVTM and ANQGSEA. The CDR3 is made up of 12 amino acids. The CDR3 nucleotides are TGCAGCGCCGAACCCCAGTACACTGAAGCTTTCTTT. The encoded protein is CSAEPQYTEAFF.